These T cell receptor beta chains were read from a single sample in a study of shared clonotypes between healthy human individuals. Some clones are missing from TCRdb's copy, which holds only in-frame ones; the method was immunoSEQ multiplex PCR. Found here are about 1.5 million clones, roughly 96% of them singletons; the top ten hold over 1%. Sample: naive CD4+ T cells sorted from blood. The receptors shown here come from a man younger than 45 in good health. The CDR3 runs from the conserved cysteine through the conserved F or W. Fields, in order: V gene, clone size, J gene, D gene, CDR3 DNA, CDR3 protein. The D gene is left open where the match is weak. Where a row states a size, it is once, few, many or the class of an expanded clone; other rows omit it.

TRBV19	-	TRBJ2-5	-	TGTGCCAGTAGTGGGGACACGTCAAGGAAGACCCAGTACTTC	CASSGDTSRKTQYF
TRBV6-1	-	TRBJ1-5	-	TGTGCCAGCAGTATCGGGACCTTAGACAATCAGCCCCAGCATTTT	CASSIGTLDNQPQHF
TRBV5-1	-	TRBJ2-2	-	TGCGCCAGCAAAAGGGCCCTGAACACCGGGGAGCTGTTTTTT	CASKRALNTGELFF
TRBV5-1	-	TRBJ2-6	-	TGCGCCAGCTCTCTGGCAACAGGGTGGCGCTCTGGGGCCAACGTCCTGACTTTC	CASSLATGWRSGANVLTF
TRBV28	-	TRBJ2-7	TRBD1	TGTGCCAGCAGCCCTAGCGGACAGGGGCCCTACGAGCAGTACTTC	CASSPSGQGPYEQYF
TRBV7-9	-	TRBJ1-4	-	TGTGCCAGCAGCTTACGGCGGCTCCCTAATGAAAAACTGTTTTTT	CASSLRRLPNEKLFF
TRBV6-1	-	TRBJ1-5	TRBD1	TGTGCCAGCAGTGACCACAGGGGGGGGAGTCAGCCCCAGCATTTT	CASSDHRGGSQPQHF
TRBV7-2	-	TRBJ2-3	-	TGTGCCAGCAAGAAACCGGGACAATACACAGATACGCAGTATTTT	CASKKPGQYTDTQYF
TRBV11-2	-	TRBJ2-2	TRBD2	TGTGCCAGCAGCTCCAGCTCGAGTAGCGGGAAGCCCGGGGAGCTGTTTTTT	CASSSSSSSGKPGELFF
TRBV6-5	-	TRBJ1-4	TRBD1	TGTGCCAGCAGCAGACAGGGGGTTACTGAAAAACTGTTTTTT	CASSRQGVTEKLFF
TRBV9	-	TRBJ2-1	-	TGTGCCAGCAGCTCCGGGACAATCTACAATGAGCAGTTCTTC	CASSSGTIYNEQFF
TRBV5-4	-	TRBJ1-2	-	TGTGCCAGCAGCTCCCCAGATTTCTATGGCTACACCTTC	CASSSPDFYGYTF
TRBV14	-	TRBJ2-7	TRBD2	TGTGCCAGCAGCCAACTCGGGACTAGTTTGGATGAGCAGTACTTC	CASSQLGTSLDEQYF
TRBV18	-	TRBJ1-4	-	TGTGCCAGCTCACCACTGGGTACCGCAACTAATGAAAAACTGTTTTTT	CASSPLGTATNEKLFF
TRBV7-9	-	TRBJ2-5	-	TGTGCCAGCAGCTTCAAGGAGACCCAGTACTTC	CASSFKETQYF
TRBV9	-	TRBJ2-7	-	TGTGCCAGCAGCGTAGGTCCTAGCGCGTTGGGGCACGAGCAGTACTTC	CASSVGPSALGHEQYF
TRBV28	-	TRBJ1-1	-	TGTGCCAGCAAAGAGGACTCTAACACTGAAGCTTTCTTT	CASKEDSNTEAFF
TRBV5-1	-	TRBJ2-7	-	TGCGCCAGCAGCCTTGACTGGGACGAGCAGTACTTC	CASSLDWDEQYF
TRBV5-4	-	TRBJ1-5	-	TGTGCCAGCAGCTCCAAGGACAGCAATCAGCCCCAGCATTTT	CASSSKDSNQPQHF
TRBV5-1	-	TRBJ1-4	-	TGCGCCAGCAGCTTCCCTTCGGGGGGCTCGGATGAAAAACTGTTTTTT	CASSFPSGGSDEKLFF
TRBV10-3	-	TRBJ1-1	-	TGTGCCATCAGTCCCCCGGGGCAGAACACTGAAGCTTTCTTT	CAISPPGQNTEAFF
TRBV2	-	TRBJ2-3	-	TGTGCCAGCAGTGGGCTCACGACCACAGATACGCAGTATTTT	CASSGLTTTDTQYF
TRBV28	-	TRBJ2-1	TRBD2	TGTGCCAGCGGCGGGAGGAGTGAGCAGTTCTTC	CASGGRSEQFF
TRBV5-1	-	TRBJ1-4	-	TGCGCCAGCAGCTTGAATCCCGCAACTAATGAAAAACTGTTTTTT	CASSLNPATNEKLFF
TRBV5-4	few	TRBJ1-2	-	TGTGCCAGCAGCTTGTCCGCTCTTGTCTATGGCTACACCTTC	CASSLSALVYGYTF
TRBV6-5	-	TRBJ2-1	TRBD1	TGTGCCAGCAGGAGTGGGACAGGGGATTACAATGAGCAGTTCTTC	CASRSGTGDYNEQFF
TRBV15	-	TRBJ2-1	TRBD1	TGTGCCACCAGCAGCGTCAGGGGGCAGTTGAACTCCTACAATGAGCAGTTCTTC	CATSSVRGQLNSYNEQFF